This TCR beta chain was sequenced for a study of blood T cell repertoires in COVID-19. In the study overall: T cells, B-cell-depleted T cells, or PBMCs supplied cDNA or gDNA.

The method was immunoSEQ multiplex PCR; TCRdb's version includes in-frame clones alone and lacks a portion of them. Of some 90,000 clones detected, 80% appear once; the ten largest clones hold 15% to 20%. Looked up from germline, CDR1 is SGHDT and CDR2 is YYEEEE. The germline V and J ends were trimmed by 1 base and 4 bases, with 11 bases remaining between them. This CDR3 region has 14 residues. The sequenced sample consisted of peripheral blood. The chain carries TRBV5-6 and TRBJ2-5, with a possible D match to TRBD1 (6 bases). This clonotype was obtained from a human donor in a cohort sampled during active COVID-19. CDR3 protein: CASSLTLGGETQYF. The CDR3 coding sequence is TGTGCCAGCAGCTTGACTTTAGGGGGAGAGACCCAGTACTTC.